This T cell receptor (beta chain) was retrieved from a study of T cell changes during pregnancy in multiple sclerosis. The trim removed 0 bases at V and 2 bases at J, leaving 7 bases unmatched. Per the germline V gene, CDR1 is MGHRA and CDR2 is YSYEKL. The length of the CDR3 is 17 residues. The repertoire was sequenced with immunoSEQ multiplex PCR; TCRdb's copy has only in-frame clones and lacks some. The table shows tens of thousands of clones, with 80% to 90% occurring only once. Sample: peripheral blood from another person, used as feeder cells. This chain uses TRBV4-1 with TRBJ2-7; 10 bases align to TRBD2. The origin of this receptor is a human donor whose cells served as feeder cells for cultures in a pregnancy study. The CDR3 coding sequence is TGCGCCAGCAGCCAAGATCGACTAGCGGGCCATGCCTACGAGCAGTACTTC. Protein product: CASSQDRLAGHAYEQYF.